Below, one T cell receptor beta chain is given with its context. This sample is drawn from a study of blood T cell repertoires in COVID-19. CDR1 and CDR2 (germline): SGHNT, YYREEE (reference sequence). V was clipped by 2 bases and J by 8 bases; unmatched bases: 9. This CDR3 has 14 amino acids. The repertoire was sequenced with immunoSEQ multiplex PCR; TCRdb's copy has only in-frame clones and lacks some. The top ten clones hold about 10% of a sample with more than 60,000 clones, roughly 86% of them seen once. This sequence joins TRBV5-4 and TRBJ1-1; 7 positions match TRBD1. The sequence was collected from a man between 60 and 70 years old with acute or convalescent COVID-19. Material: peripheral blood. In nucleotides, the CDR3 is TGTGCCAGCAGCTTTCCCGGGACAGACCGGGAAGCTTTCTTT. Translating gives CASSFPGTDREAFF.